A selection of T cell receptor beta chains follows, all from one sample in a study of response to subunit inactivated influenza vaccine. Via MiXCR, TCRdb re-called the RT-PCR reads, giving one row per CDR3 protein. The sample records 170,000 or so distinct CDR3 sequences, roughly a tenth being singletons. Material: CD8+ T cells sorted from PBMCs, obtained less than 30 months after vaccination. The source of these receptors is a man aged 50-75 years who received an inactivated influenza vaccine. Each CDR3 is given with its conserved first and last residue. Some rows mark clone size as missing; the rest say once, few, many or name a class of expanded clone.

abundance: many
v_gene: TRBV20-1
j_gene: TRBJ2-1
CDR3aa: CSAIRASGRFYNEQFF

abundance: .
v_gene: TRBV10-3
j_gene: TRBJ2-1
CDR3aa: CAISEGLAGGPVEQFF

abundance: many
v_gene: TRBV2
j_gene: TRBJ2-5
CDR3aa: CASSDAGGPETQYF

abundance: medium-sized
v_gene: TRBV29-1
j_gene: TRBJ2-2
CDR3aa: CSVERQNTGELFF

abundance: .
v_gene: TRBV10-3
j_gene: TRBJ2-7
CDR3aa: CAMSKGLAETYEQYF

abundance: many
v_gene: TRBV6-1
j_gene: TRBJ2-7
CDR3aa: CASSGPGLATPYEQYF

abundance: .
v_gene: TRBV10-3
j_gene: TRBJ1-1
CDR3aa: CAISESIITDGMNTEAFF

abundance: .
v_gene: TRBV29-1
j_gene: TRBJ2-3
CDR3aa: CSVRKSGREQYF

abundance: few
v_gene: TRBV4-3
j_gene: TRBJ1-1
CDR3aa: CASSPTGGRNTEAFF

abundance: few
v_gene: TRBV7-6
j_gene: TRBJ2-7
CDR3aa: CASSLYGVSYEQYF

abundance: few
v_gene: TRBV9
j_gene: TRBJ1-5
CDR3aa: CASSRGGSNQPQHF

abundance: few
v_gene: TRBV6-1
j_gene: TRBJ2-7
CDR3aa: CASSADRASYEQYF

abundance: few
v_gene: TRBV6-5
j_gene: TRBJ1-2
CDR3aa: CASSLSTGHGYTF

abundance: .
v_gene: TRBV12-3/TRBV12-4
j_gene: TRBJ2-2
CDR3aa: CASSTDRETGELFF

abundance: many
v_gene: TRBV29-1
j_gene: TRBJ2-1
CDR3aa: CSVDYGKYNEQFF

abundance: .
v_gene: TRBV7-9
j_gene: TRBJ1-2
CDR3aa: CASSRLRDEGTYYGYTF

abundance: few
v_gene: TRBV28
j_gene: TRBJ1-6
CDR3aa: CASSLSYLWNSPLHF

abundance: many
v_gene: TRBV12-3/TRBV12-4
j_gene: TRBJ2-7
CDR3aa: CASSLSRYEQYF

abundance: many
v_gene: TRBV29-1
j_gene: TRBJ2-1
CDR3aa: CSVEIRVGEQFF

abundance: few
v_gene: TRBV12-3/TRBV12-4
j_gene: TRBJ2-5
CDR3aa: CASTVGVGQQETQYF

abundance: .
v_gene: TRBV20-1
j_gene: TRBJ2-1
CDR3aa: CSARDVRGNEQFF

abundance: .
v_gene: TRBV7-9
j_gene: TRBJ1-3
CDR3aa: CAWRGSGNTIYF

abundance: few
v_gene: TRBV29-1
j_gene: TRBJ1-2
CDR3aa: CSCDPGYGYTF

abundance: few
v_gene: TRBV12-3/TRBV12-4
j_gene: TRBJ2-2
CDR3aa: CASSRWTETNTGELFF

abundance: .
v_gene: TRBV5-1
j_gene: TRBJ1-4
CDR3aa: CASSLEGKEEKLFF

abundance: .
v_gene: TRBV12-5
j_gene: TRBJ2-7
CDR3aa: CACSKQASFTHEQYF

abundance: .
v_gene: TRBV3-1
j_gene: TRBJ2-1
CDR3aa: CASSQGVSGSFYEQFF

abundance: few
v_gene: TRBV15
j_gene: TRBJ2-7
CDR3aa: CATSTRDRVSEQYF

abundance: .
v_gene: TRBV13
j_gene: TRBJ1-1
CDR3aa: CASRTRGAGNTEAFF

abundance: few
v_gene: TRBV6-5
j_gene: TRBJ2-7
CDR3aa: CASSYGQGAYEQYF

abundance: .
v_gene: TRBV10-3
j_gene: TRBJ1-5
CDR3aa: CAISEGTGTYSNQPQHF

abundance: many
v_gene: TRBV4-2
j_gene: TRBJ2-1
CDR3aa: CASSQPGQGNNEQFF

abundance: many
v_gene: TRBV4-3
j_gene: TRBJ2-7
CDR3aa: CASSQDVTDYEQYF

abundance: .
v_gene: TRBV12-3/TRBV12-4
j_gene: TRBJ2-5
CDR3aa: CASSSLGQGLETQYF

abundance: many
v_gene: TRBV4-2
j_gene: TRBJ2-3
CDR3aa: CASSQDLAANTDTQYF

abundance: many
v_gene: TRBV20-1
j_gene: TRBJ2-1
CDR3aa: CSATRDRPYNEQFF

abundance: many
v_gene: TRBV11-2
j_gene: TRBJ1-3
CDR3aa: CASSLDRTGHGNTIYF

abundance: few
v_gene: TRBV28
j_gene: TRBJ2-1
CDR3aa: CASRPVGLAGEPYNEQFF

abundance: .
v_gene: TRBV7-9
j_gene: TRBJ1-4
CDR3aa: CASSHQNEKLFF

abundance: few
v_gene: TRBV20-1
j_gene: TRBJ2-7
CDR3aa: CSARLRTNPAYEQYF

abundance: .
v_gene: TRBV14
j_gene: TRBJ2-7
CDR3aa: CASSHVHPYYEQYF

abundance: .
v_gene: TRBV4-1
j_gene: TRBJ1-1
CDR3aa: CASSQVAENTEAFF

abundance: .
v_gene: TRBV28
j_gene: TRBJ2-7
CDR3aa: CASNYQRELYEQYF

abundance: few
v_gene: TRBV5-1
j_gene: TRBJ2-7
CDR3aa: CASSFWDSSYEQYF

abundance: many
v_gene: TRBV9
j_gene: TRBJ2-1
CDR3aa: CASRRGTFLYNEQFF

abundance: .
v_gene: TRBV4-2
j_gene: TRBJ2-7
CDR3aa: CASSQAAQREGLYEQYF

abundance: few
v_gene: TRBV5-1
j_gene: TRBJ2-1
CDR3aa: CASSLALAGEDEQFF

abundance: few
v_gene: TRBV30
j_gene: TRBJ1-2
CDR3aa: CAWSVYGLNYGYTF

abundance: few
v_gene: TRBV6-5
j_gene: TRBJ2-3
CDR3aa: CASSYSIGTSGSPDTQYF

abundance: few
v_gene: TRBV7-9
j_gene: TRBJ1-3
CDR3aa: CASSLESSGNTIYF

abundance: many
v_gene: TRBV7-9
j_gene: TRBJ2-1
CDR3aa: CASSLVVGGQYNEQFF

abundance: .
v_gene: TRBV6-5
j_gene: TRBJ2-7
CDR3aa: CASGAVYEQYF

abundance: few
v_gene: TRBV12-3/TRBV12-4
j_gene: TRBJ2-5
CDR3aa: CASSLLSAGLETQYF

abundance: few
v_gene: TRBV29-1
j_gene: TRBJ2-3
CDR3aa: CSGGGLDTQYF